The rows below give T cell receptor beta chains drawn from one sample of a study of blood T cell repertoires in COVID-19. Sequencing used immunoSEQ multiplex PCR; TCRdb keeps in-frame clones, though not all of them. The sample yields hundreds of thousands of clones, approximately 89% seen once. Sequencing input: PBMCs or T cells enriched from blood (not recorded which). The receptors come from a woman aged 40 to 50 who had recovered from COVID-19. The CDR3 runs from the conserved cysteine through the conserved F or W. D genes are given only for firm matches. Clone size is stated in some rows and not others, as once, few, many or a class when expanded.

len,abundance,d_gene,v_gene,j_gene,CDR3nt,CDR3aa
15,-,TRBD1,TRBV27,TRBJ2-5,TGTGCCAGCAGCCGAGACAGGGCGCCCCAAGAGACCCAGTACTTC,CASSRDRAPQETQYF
16,-,-,TRBV10-3,TRBJ2-1,TGTGCCATCAGCTTAAGCGGAGGAGCCTCCTACAATGAGCAGTTCTTC,CAISLSGGASYNEQFF
17,-,TRBD1,TRBV2,TRBJ2-7,TGTGCCAGCAGTGAATGGGGAGGACAGGGAAGTTACTACGAGCAGTACTTC,CASSEWGGQGSYYEQYF
15,-,TRBD1,TRBV5-1,TRBJ1-1,TGCGCCAGCAGCAGGATGACAGGGACGCACACTGAAGCTTTCTTT,CASSRMTGTHTEAFF
14,-,-,TRBV4-1,TRBJ1-2,TGCGCCAGCAGCCGTCAGACAGAGGACTATGGCTACACCTTC,CASSRQTEDYGYTF
16,few,-,TRBV7-3,TRBJ1-1,TGTGCCAGCAGCTTAGGGGCTATGCCGGGGGACACTGAAGCTTTCTTT,CASSLGAMPGDTEAFF
14,-,-,TRBV2,TRBJ1-1,TGTGCCAGCAGCCAAGACGGAGGGGAAACTGAAGCTTTCTTT,CASSQDGGETEAFF
13,-,-,TRBV4-3,TRBJ1-1,TGCGCCAGCAGCCAGATCCAGGGGAGTGAAGCTTTCTTT,CASSQIQGSEAFF
11,-,-,TRBV29-1,TRBJ2-1,TGCAGCGAGACAGTCTCCGGTGAGCAGTTCTTC,CSETVSGEQFF
19,once,TRBD1,TRBV3-1/TRBV3-2,TRBJ1-4,TGTGCCAGCAGCCAACCGACCGGGACAGGGGGTTCCACTAATGAAAAACTGTTTTTT,CASSQPTGTGGSTNEKLFF
14,-,-,TRBV5-6,TRBJ1-4,TGTGCCAGCAGCTTGGTGGCCTCCGATGAAAAACTGTTTTTT,CASSLVASDEKLFF
11,once,-,TRBV2,TRBJ1-2,TGTGCCAGCAGTGAACCAGGGTTAGGCACCTTC,CASSEPGLGTF
16,-,-,TRBV21-1,TRBJ1-1,TGTGCCCGACTCGGACAGGTCCAACCCATGAACACTGAAGCTTTCTTT,CARLGQVQPMNTEAFF
17,-,-,TRBV6-1,TRBJ2-5,TGTGCCAGCAGTGAAGCCCGCCATGGACTCAGACAAGAGACCCAGTACTTC,CASSEARHGLRQETQYF
16,-,TRBD1,TRBV5-4,TRBJ1-5,TGTGCCAGCAGCATAGGCGGAACAGGGGGTATTCAGCCCCAGCATTTT,CASSIGGTGGIQPQHF
12,once,-,TRBV29-1,TRBJ2-7,TGCAGCGTTGCCGGGGTCTCCTACGAGCAGTACTTC,CSVAGVSYEQYF
17,once,TRBD2,TRBV5-1,TRBJ2-1,TGCGCCAGCAGTATAACCGGGACTAGCGGGGGGGCATATGAGCAGTTCTTC,CASSITGTSGGAYEQFF
15,-,TRBD2,TRBV6-2/TRBV6-3,TRBJ2-5,TGTGCCAGCAGTTGGAATAGCGGGGCCCAAGAGACCCAGTACTTC,CASSWNSGAQETQYF
16,-,TRBD2,TRBV2,TRBJ2-7,TGTGCCAGCAGTGAAGGACTAGCGGGGGGGCTTCAAGAGCAGTACTTC,CASSEGLAGGLQEQYF
14,-,-,TRBV15,TRBJ1-3,TGTGCCACCAGCAGAGCCCAGGGTGGAAACACCATATATTTT,CATSRAQGGNTIYF
13,-,-,TRBV30,TRBJ1-2,TGTGCCTGGAGTGTAGGAGGGGACGGGGGCTACACCTTC,CAWSVGGDGGYTF
15,once,-,TRBV7-3,TRBJ1-4,TGTGCCAGCAGCTTAACGGGAGCAGGAGGGGAAAAACTGTTTTTT,CASSLTGAGGEKLFF
16,-,TRBD2,TRBV27,TRBJ2-7,TGTGCCAGCGGGCCCCTAGCGGGAGGGCCGGGCTACGAGCAGTACTTC,CASGPLAGGPGYEQYF
13,-,TRBD1,TRBV18,TRBJ1-2,TGTGCCAGCTCACCTCGACAGGGCGAGGGCTACACCTTC,CASSPRQGEGYTF
15,-,-,TRBV15,TRBJ1-2,TGTGCCACCAGCCGTCAACAGGGAACCCACTATGGCTACACCTTC,CATSRQQGTHYGYTF
17,-,-,TRBV28,TRBJ2-1,TGTGCCACCGAACCCCCGGCGGGACTCTCTCAATACAATGAGCAGTTCTTC,CATEPPAGLSQYNEQFF
16,-,-,TRBV30,TRBJ2-1,TGTGCCTGGAGTGGATGGGAGATTAGCTCCTACAATGAGCAGTTCTTC,CAWSGWEISSYNEQFF
12,-,-,TRBV6-5,TRBJ2-3,TGTGCCAGCAGCTACCTCCCAGATACGCAGTATTTT,CASSYLPDTQYF
14,-,TRBD1,TRBV10-3,TRBJ2-7,TGTGCCATCAGTGGAGGGGACAGGGGCTACGAGCAGTACTTC,CAISGGDRGYEQYF
13,-,-,TRBV5-1,TRBJ2-5,TGCGCCAGCAGCGAGGGACTTTGGGAGACCCAGTACTTC,CASSEGLWETQYF
16,-,TRBD1,TRBV6-1,TRBJ1-2,TGTGCCAGCAGTGAAGCGGGACAGGCGGGTTACTATGGCTACACCTTC,CASSEAGQAGYYGYTF
16,-,TRBD2,TRBV28,TRBJ2-2,TGTGCCAGCAGTTTAACTAGCGGGCTGAGGGCCGGGGAGCTGTTTTTT,CASSLTSGLRAGELFF
15,few,TRBD2,TRBV6-5,TRBJ2-7,TGTGCCAGCAGGCGACTAGCGGGAGGGATTAACGAGCAGTACTTC,CASRRLAGGINEQYF
13,once,-,TRBV27,TRBJ1-2,TGTGCCAGCAGTTTGCGGGGGTTGGGTGGCTACACCTTC,CASSLRGLGGYTF
13,-,-,TRBV28,TRBJ1-2,TGTGCCAGCAGTCCTGGAGTCGGCTGGGGCTACACCTTC,CASSPGVGWGYTF
14,-,-,TRBV7-9,TRBJ1-4,TGTGCCAGCACCCTGTCCGGGACTAATGAAAAACTGTTTTTT,CASTLSGTNEKLFF
17,-,TRBD2,TRBV2,TRBJ2-2,TGTGCCAGCAGTGTTCCTAGCGGGGGGCCGGATACCGGGGAGCTGTTTTTT,CASSVPSGGPDTGELFF
17,-,TRBD2,TRBV28,TRBJ2-1,TGTGCCAGCAGTTTGGGGCTAGCGGGGGGGCCGAGGAATGAGCAGTTCTTC,CASSLGLAGGPRNEQFF
14,-,-,TRBV5-1,TRBJ1-5,TGCGCCAGCAGCTTGAGGCCCGGGAATCAGCCCCAGCATTTT,CASSLRPGNQPQHF
15,-,-,TRBV7-3,TRBJ2-5,TGTGCCAGCAGCTTAACGGGCCAGGGAGGAGAGACCCAGTACTTC,CASSLTGQGGETQYF
12,once,TRBD1,TRBV28,TRBJ1-5,TGTGCCAGCTCAGACAGGGATCAGCCCCAGCATTTT,CASSDRDQPQHF
15,-,TRBD2,TRBV18,TRBJ2-7,TGTGCCAGCTCACCACTAGCGGGTTCCTCCTACGAGCAGTACTTC,CASSPLAGSSYEQYF
15,-,-,TRBV3-1/TRBV3-2,TRBJ2-1,TGTGCCAGCAGCCAGGTCAGGAACTCCTACAATGAGCAGTTCTTC,CASSQVRNSYNEQFF
13,-,-,TRBV29-1,TRBJ2-5,TGCAGCGTTGAGCCGGGGTCGGAAGAGACCCAGTACTTC,CSVEPGSEETQYF